Listed below are T cell receptor beta chains from one sample, sequenced in a study of cytomegalovirus exposure and HLA in healthy donors. Data came from immunoSEQ multiplex PCR; TCRdb stores just in-frame clones and leaves some out. The data show under 200,000 clones, approximately 11% seen once. The sequencing input was PBMCs. These receptors were taken from a man aged 45-60 years in good health and CMV-seropositive. CDR3s include the opening cysteine and the closing phenylalanine or tryptophan. The order of the fields is CDR3 protein, V gene, J gene.

CDR3 protein: CASSLVSQRGYTF
V gene: TRBV7-6
J gene: TRBJ1-2

CDR3 protein: CASSLNSGGETQYF
V gene: TRBV7-9
J gene: TRBJ2-5

CDR3 protein: CASSHETTSGGFYNEQFF
V gene: TRBV4-3
J gene: TRBJ2-1

CDR3 protein: CASSYPGQEAFF
V gene: TRBV5-1
J gene: TRBJ1-1

CDR3 protein: CASSTSRDNEQFF
V gene: TRBV7-6
J gene: TRBJ2-1

CDR3 protein: CASSGGAANQPQHF
V gene: TRBV2
J gene: TRBJ1-5

CDR3 protein: CASSKQGVETQYF
V gene: TRBV7-3
J gene: TRBJ2-5

CDR3 protein: CASSKGQAQYF
V gene: TRBV19
J gene: TRBJ2-5

CDR3 protein: CASSSAGGAEAFF
V gene: TRBV7-3
J gene: TRBJ1-1

CDR3 protein: CASSDLTLAGGRYNEQFF
V gene: TRBV2
J gene: TRBJ2-1

CDR3 protein: CASSQVKGVYGYTF
V gene: TRBV4-3
J gene: TRBJ1-2

CDR3 protein: CASSLTPGTNTYNEQFF
V gene: TRBV7-9
J gene: TRBJ2-1

CDR3 protein: CASSVGGGRQPQHF
V gene: TRBV9
J gene: TRBJ1-5

CDR3 protein: CASSGWTQETQYF
V gene: TRBV5-1
J gene: TRBJ2-5

CDR3 protein: CASSGQGMSEAFF
V gene: TRBV19
J gene: TRBJ1-1

CDR3 protein: CASSPQTGTHYGYTF
V gene: TRBV18
J gene: TRBJ1-2

CDR3 protein: CASSVDRVAYGYTF
V gene: TRBV9
J gene: TRBJ1-2